Listed here are 30 T cell receptor beta chains from one sample, sequenced in a study of cytomegalovirus exposure and HLA in healthy donors. PCR amplification relied on 60 Vbeta primers (plus 13 Jbeta primers). Measured with immunoSEQ multiplex PCR; TCRdb has only the in-frame clones, and not every one. This table has 30,000 to 40,000 clones, roughly 82% appearing once. The specimen sequenced was PBMCs. The receptors come from a woman aged 18-35 years in good health and CMV-seropositive.

V and J are TRBV4-1 and TRBJ2-5, with D uncertain. Germline V gene sequence: CDR1 MGHRA, CDR2 YSYEKL. The length of the CDR3 is 17 residues. The V end was cut by 1 base, the J end by 5 bases, with 20 bases between. CDR3 nucleotide sequence: TGCGCCAGCAGCCAAGCCCAGGCAGTACCTCTTTTGGAGACCCAGTACTTC. Its protein is CASSQAQAVPLLETQYF.

The chain couples TRBV7-9 to TRBJ1-2; TRBD1 matches at 8 bases. CDR1 and CDR2 from the germline V gene are SEHNR and FQNEAQ (reference sequence). This CDR3 spans 16 amino acids. Trimming took 1 base from V and 6 from J; bases not matched to a gene: 10. Here the CDR3 reads CASSLDLTGAGDGYTF. For the CDR3, the DNA is TGTGCCAGCAGCTTAGACCTGACAGGGGCCGGCGATGGCTACACCTTC.

The CDR3 reads CASSVSWGGTDTQYF. The CDR3 DNA follows: TGTGCCAGCAGCGTCAGCTGGGGGGGCACAGATACGCAGTATTTT. The chain employs TRBV9 and TRBJ2-3; a weak D match, TRBD2 (6 bases). V gave up 2 bases and J gave up 1 base, with 11 bases separating them. The germline V gene encodes CDR1 SGDLS and CDR2 YYNGEE. This CDR3 is 15 amino acids long.

The chain joins TRBV6-5 to TRBJ2-5; 10 nucleotides agree with TRBD2. J gave up 6 bases and V 11 bases, and 6 bases lay outside the gene matches. The CDR3 runs 12 residues. From germline, CDR1 is MNHEY and CDR2 SVGAGI. The CDR3 nucleotides are TGTGCCTGTAGCGGGAGGAGTAAGACCCAGTACTTC. The encoded protein is CACSGRSKTQYF.

This chain uses TRBV28 with TRBJ2-3; 7 bases match TRBD2. The V gene's germline CDR1 is MDHEN and CDR2 SYDVKM. V lost 6 bases to trimming and J lost 2 bases; unmatched junction nucleotides: 8. CDR3 length: 15 residues. The CDR3 protein is CASRGGTPTTDTQYF. Written as DNA, the CDR3 is TGTGCCAGCAGGGGGGGGACTCCCACCACAGATACGCAGTATTTT. Filled out from reference TRBV28 and TRBJ2-3, the complete variable domain reads DVKVTQSSRYLVKRTGEKVFLECVQDMDHENMFWYRQDPGLGLRLIYFSYDVKMKEKGDIPEGYSVSREKKERFSLILESASTNQTSMYLCASRGGTPTTDTQYFGPGTRLTVL.

The chain has TRBV19 and TRBJ1-1, with 7 bases fitting TRBD1. The junction had 0 bases not matched to a gene; V was cut back by 0 bases and J by 5 bases. This CDR3 has 13 residues. The germline gives CDR1 LNHDA, CDR2 SQIVND (reference sequence). CDR3 bases: TGTGCCAGTAGTATAGACAGGGGGACTGAAGCTTTCTTT. As protein: CASSIDRGTEAFF.

This chain links TRBV11-2 with TRBJ2-3, with 8 bases fitting TRBD1. Germline-derived CDR1 and CDR2 are SGHAT and FQNNGV. The CDR3 sequence is 16 residues long. The trim removed 3 bases at V and 5 bases at J, leaving 10 bases unmatched. The CDR3 here is CASSLGIRGPGDTQYF. CDR3 sequence (DNA): TGTGCCAGCAGCTTGGGTATCAGGGGGCCAGGAGATACGCAGTATTTT.

This chain joins TRBV2 and TRBJ2-7; TRBD2 might be the D (6 bases). The CDR3 is made up of 15 amino acids. Per germline, CDR1 SNHLY and CDR2 FYNNEI. The germline V and J ends were trimmed by 2 bases and 1 base, with 12 bases remaining between them. The CDR3 bases are TGTGCCAGCAGTGAAATCGGACTACCGTCCTACGAGCAGTACTTC. This gives the protein CASSEIGLPSYEQYF.

The genes are TRBV7-2 and TRBJ2-5; 9 bases agree with TRBD1. Germline CDR1 reads SGHTA; CDR2 reads FQGNSA. The ends lost 3 bases at V and 5 bases at J; junction bases unmatched: 7. This CDR3 has 15 residues. The CDR3 reads CASSLDRGRGETQYF. CDR3 nucleotides: TGTGCCAGCAGCTTGGACAGGGGAAGGGGGGAGACCCAGTACTTC.

The chain employs TRBV19 and TRBJ1-5, with 8 bases identical to TRBD1. The germline V gene has CDR1 LNHDA and CDR2 SQIVND (reference sequence). The CDR3 runs 15 residues. J was trimmed by 1 base and V by 7 bases; bases with no gene match: 6. The CDR3 protein is CASTTTGGSNQPQHF. The CDR3 coding sequence is TGTGCCAGTACCACCACAGGGGGGAGCAATCAGCCCCAGCATTTT.

The rearrangement uses TRBV9 and TRBJ2-1; 10 bases are shared with TRBD2. This CDR3 has 16 amino acids. J was trimmed by 6 bases and V by 2 bases; bases with no gene match: 8. Germline V gene data show CDR1 as SGDLS and CDR2 as YYNGEE. As DNA, the CDR3 is TGTGCCAGCAGCGTGACAAGGATAGCGGGAGGCAATGAGCAGTTCTTC. Protein sequence: CASSVTRIAGGNEQFF. The full variable domain, in which reference TRBV9 and TRBJ2-1 provide the parts outside the CDR3, is DSGVTQTPKHLITATGQRVTLRCSPRSGDLSVYWYQQSLDQGLQFLIQYYNGEERAKGNILERFSAQQFPDLHSELNLSSLELGDSALYFCASSVTRIAGGNEQFFGPGTRLTVL.

Only one count was recorded for this clone. The chain couples TRBV19 to TRBJ2-2; TRBD2 matches at 7 bases. The germline gives CDR1 LNHDA, CDR2 SQIVND (reference sequence). The CDR3 has 14 amino acids. J gave up 6 bases and V 3 bases, and 4 bases lay outside the gene matches. In DNA, the CDR3 is TGTGCCAGTAGTATCGCCCGGGGGGCCGGGGAGCTGTTTTTT. It specifies CASSIARGAGELFF.

In its sample, this clone was seen once. In the same sample, other DNA sequences code for this CDR3. The genes are TRBV5-3 and TRBJ2-2, with 14 bases aligning to TRBD2. TRBV5-3 qualifies as an ORF whose function is uncertain. After removal of 4 bases from V and 4 bases from J, the junction contained 12 bases not matched to a gene. The CDR3 loop spans 19 amino acids. Here the CDR3 DNA reads TGTGCCAGAAGCAAAGGGACTAGCGGGGGAACCCGGGGCACCGGGGAGCTGTTTTTT. It yields the protein CARSKGTSGGTRGTGELFF.

The chain is built from TRBV28 and TRBJ2-7, with TRBD1 matching over 8 bases. Looked up from germline, CDR1 is MDHEN and CDR2 is SYDVKM. V trimming: 2 bases; J trimming: 3 bases; junction bases outside the gene matches: 12. The CDR3 is 17 residues long. In DNA form, the CDR3 reads TGTGCCAGCAGTTTACCCCGGGGACAGGATGTTGACTACGAGCAGTACTTC. Its translation: CASSLPRGQDVDYEQYF.

The chain is built from TRBV4-1 and TRBJ1-3; TRBD1 matches 9 bases. The CDR3 covers 16 residues. Trimming at V came to 4 bases and at J to 2 bases, leaving 6 bases not matched to a gene. Germline V gene data show CDR1 as MGHRA and CDR2 as YSYEKL. CDR3 sequence (DNA): TGCGCCAGCAGCCGCGACGGGACAGGGACTGGAAACACCATATATTTT. It specifies CASSRDGTGTGNTIYF.

This clone is categorized as medium-sized. The chain carries TRBV28 and TRBJ2-7, with D possibly TRBD1 on 6 matching bases. Germline V gene data show CDR1 as MDHEN and CDR2 as SYDVKM. The V end lost 4 bases, the J end lost 3 bases, and 13 bases lay between the germline ends. This CDR3 comprises 14 residues. The CDR3 region is CASSYRDTLYEQYF. The CDR3 bases are TGTGCCAGCAGTTATCGGGACACCCTCTACGAGCAGTACTTC.

The CDR3 coding sequence is TGTGCCAGCAGCGTCGACTACGGGAGGGCCTACGAGCAGTACTTC. Translating gives CASSVDYGRAYEQYF. This chain links TRBV9 with TRBJ2-7; 8 bases agree with TRBD2. The V gene end was trimmed by 2 bases and the J gene end by 2 bases; junction bases not matched to a gene: 6. This CDR3 spans 15 amino acids. The germline V gene has CDR1 SGDLS and CDR2 YYNGEE.

The V gene is TRBV5-5, the J gene TRBJ2-7; no reliable D call. Trimming left V 0 bases short and J 2 bases short, with 9 bases between. From germline, CDR1 is SGHKS and CDR2 YYEKEE (reference sequence). The CDR3 has 14 residues. CDR3 DNA sequence: TGTGCCAGCAGCTTGGCCGGAGCCCCCTACGAGCAGTACTTC. Its translation: CASSLAGAPYEQYF.

This clone was recorded a few times. The chain is built from TRBV4-3 and TRBJ1-5; maybe TRBD1 (5 bases). The V end lost 0 bases, the J end lost 5 bases, and 11 bases lay between the germline ends. Germline CDR1 and CDR2: LGHNA and YSLEER. The CDR3 consists of 15 residues. In DNA, the CDR3 is TGCGCCAGCAGCCAAGATGGAGGAGGGGATCAGCCCCAGCATTTT. The encoded protein is CASSQDGGGDQPQHF.

This clone has only one observation. This chain uses TRBV4-3 with TRBJ2-4, with 7 nucleotides matching TRBD1. Trimming took 2 bases from V and 7 from J; bases not matched to a gene: 8. From germline, CDR1 is LGHNA and CDR2 YSLEER. The CDR3 length is 15 residues. CDR3: CASSQRGGAYNIQYF. The CDR3 coding sequence is TGCGCCAGCAGCCAAAGAGGGGGCGCTTATAACATTCAGTACTTC.

The chain carries TRBV6-1 and TRBJ1-5; the match to TRBD1 covers 11 bases. The V gene's germline CDR1 is MNHNS and CDR2 SASEGT. CDR3 size: 14 residues. V trimming: 8 bases; J trimming: 2 bases; junction bases outside the gene matches: 2. The CDR3 region is CASGDRGGNQPQHF. CDR3 in DNA: TGTGCCAGCGGGGACAGGGGGGGCAATCAGCCCCAGCATTTT.

The CDR3 sequence: CASSPGTGRFEQYF. The CDR3 DNA sequence: TGTGCCAGCAGTCCCGGGACAGGGCGGTTCGAGCAGTACTTC. The rearrangement links TRBV28 to TRBJ2-7; 9 bases are shared with TRBD1. The CDR3 covers 14 residues. Losses at the gene ends were 5 bases for V and 6 bases for J; bases not matched to a gene: 8. In germline, CDR1 is MDHEN, CDR2 SYDVKM.

The chain has TRBV7-9 and TRBJ2-7; 9 bases fit TRBD2. Per germline, CDR1 SEHNR and CDR2 FQNEAQ (reference sequence). The trim removed 5 bases at V and 1 base at J, leaving 9 bases unmatched. This CDR3 contains 16 residues. As DNA, the CDR3 is TGTGCCAGCAGCAAATTAGCGGGGGTCGCATCCTACGAGCAGTACTTC. Its protein product is CASSKLAGVASYEQYF.

The V call is TRBV2, the J call TRBJ1-5; D possibly corresponds to TRBD1 (5 bases). Per the germline V gene, CDR1 is SNHLY and CDR2 is FYNNEI. The CDR3 spans 14 residues. V was trimmed by 2 bases and J by 7 bases, leaving 12 bases between them. The CDR3: CASSEWGVGQPQHF. CDR3 coding DNA: TGTGCCAGCAGTGAATGGGGGGTAGGGCAGCCCCAGCATTTT.

V gene TRBV11-2 combines with J gene TRBJ2-5; TRBD1 matches 7 bases. This CDR3 has 15 amino acids. The J segment lost 5 bases and the V segment lost 5 bases, leaving 11 bases of the junction unmatched. The V gene's germline CDR1 is SGHAT and CDR2 FQNNGV. In DNA, the CDR3 is TGTGCCAGCAGCCGAGGGACAGCCCTGGGGGAGACCCAGTACTTC. It encodes CASSRGTALGETQYF.

The chain couples TRBV29-1 to TRBJ1-2, with 8 bases matching TRBD1. V lost 6 bases and J lost 10; bases outside the gene matches: 7. This CDR3 contains 11 residues. The germline V gene has CDR1 SQVTM and CDR2 ANQGSEA. The CDR3 region has the DNA TGCAGCGTCCGGACAGGGTTCGCCTACACCTTC. As protein: CSVRTGFAYTF.

The V call is TRBV5-1, the J call TRBJ1-1; the D gene is possibly TRBD1 (6 bases). The CDR3 extends over 13 amino acids. The germline V gene encodes CDR1 SGHRS and CDR2 YFSETQ. V lost 1 base and J lost 8, with 12 bases in between. CDR3 DNA sequence: TGCGCCAGCAGCTTGTGGGACCAGGGGGAAGCTTTCTTT. Protein sequence: CASSLWDQGEAFF. Filled out from reference TRBV5-1 and TRBJ1-1, the complete variable domain reads KAGVTQTPRYLIKTRGQQVTLSCSPISGHRSVSWYQQTPGQGLQFLFEYFSETQRNKGNFPGRFSGRQFSNSRSEMNVSTLELGDSALYLCASSLWDQGEAFFGQGTRLTVV.

The CDR3 DNA reads TGCGCCAGCAGTAACGGACAGGTGAGCTCCTACGAGCAGTACTTC. Translating gives CASSNGQVSSYEQYF. The chain has TRBV5-1 and TRBJ2-7; 7 nucleotides line up with TRBD1. The V gene end was trimmed by 5 bases and the J gene end by 0 bases; junction bases not matched to a gene: 8. Germline CDR1 reads SGHRS; CDR2 reads YFSETQ. This CDR3 has 15 amino acids. Filled out from reference TRBV5-1 and TRBJ2-7, the complete variable domain reads KAGVTQTPRYLIKTRGQQVTLSCSPISGHRSVSWYQQTPGQGLQFLFEYFSETQRNKGNFPGRFSGRQFSNSRSEMNVSTLELGDSALYLCASSNGQVSSYEQYFGPGTRLTVT.

In this sample, this clone turned up a few times. In DNA form, the CDR3 reads TGTGCCTGGAGTGTACAGCTACTAGCGGGGAAAAACATTCAGTACTTC. It specifies CAWSVQLLAGKNIQYF. The V call is TRBV30, the J call TRBJ2-4; 10 nucleotides line up with TRBD2. The CDR3 length is 16 residues. Germline V gene data show CDR1 as GTSNPN and CDR2 as SVGIG (reference sequence). Unmatched junction bases numbered 6, after V lost 0 bases and J lost 4 bases.

This clone has more than one count but fewer than ten. CDR3 region: CASSVSGQGGYEQYF. In nucleotides, the CDR3 is TGTGCCAGCAGCGTATCGGGGCAGGGAGGCTACGAGCAGTACTTC. The rearrangement joins TRBV9 to TRBJ2-7; a weak D match, TRBD2 (6 bases). Trimming removed 1 base at V and 3 bases at J, with 14 bases between. The length of the CDR3 is 15 residues. The germline CDR1 and CDR2 sequences are SGDLS and YYNGEE.